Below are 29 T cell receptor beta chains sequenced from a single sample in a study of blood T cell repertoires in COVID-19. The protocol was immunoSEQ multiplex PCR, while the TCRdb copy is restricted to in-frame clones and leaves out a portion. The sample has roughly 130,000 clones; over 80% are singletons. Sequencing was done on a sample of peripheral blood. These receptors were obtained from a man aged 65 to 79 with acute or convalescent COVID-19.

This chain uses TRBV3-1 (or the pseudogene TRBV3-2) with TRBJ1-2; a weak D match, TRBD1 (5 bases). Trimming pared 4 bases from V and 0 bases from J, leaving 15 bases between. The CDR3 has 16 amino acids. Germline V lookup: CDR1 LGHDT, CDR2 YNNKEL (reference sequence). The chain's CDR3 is CASSLGGGTTNYGYTF. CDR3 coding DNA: TGTGCCAGCAGCCTCGGCGGCGGGACTACTAACTATGGCTACACCTTC.

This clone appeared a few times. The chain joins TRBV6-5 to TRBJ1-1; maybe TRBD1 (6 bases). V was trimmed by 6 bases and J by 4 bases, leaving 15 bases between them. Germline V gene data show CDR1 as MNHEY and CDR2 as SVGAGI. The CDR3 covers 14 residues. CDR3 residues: CASSPGGATTEAFF. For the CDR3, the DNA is TGTGCCAGCAGCCCGGGGGGGGCGACCACTGAAGCTTTCTTT.

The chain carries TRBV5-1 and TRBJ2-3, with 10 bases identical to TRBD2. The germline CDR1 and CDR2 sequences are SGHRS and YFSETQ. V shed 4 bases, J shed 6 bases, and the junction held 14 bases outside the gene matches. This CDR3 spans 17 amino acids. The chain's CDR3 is CASSPLQSGGAGDTQYF. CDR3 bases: TGCGCCAGCAGCCCGCTCCAGAGCGGGGGGGCCGGGGATACGCAGTATTTT.

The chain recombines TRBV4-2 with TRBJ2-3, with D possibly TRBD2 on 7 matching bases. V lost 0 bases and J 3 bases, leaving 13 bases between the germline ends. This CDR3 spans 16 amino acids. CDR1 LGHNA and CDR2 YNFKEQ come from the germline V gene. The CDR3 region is CASSQDNGGTTDTQYF. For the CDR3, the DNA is TGTGCCAGCAGCCAAGACAACGGGGGGACAACAGATACGCAGTATTTT.

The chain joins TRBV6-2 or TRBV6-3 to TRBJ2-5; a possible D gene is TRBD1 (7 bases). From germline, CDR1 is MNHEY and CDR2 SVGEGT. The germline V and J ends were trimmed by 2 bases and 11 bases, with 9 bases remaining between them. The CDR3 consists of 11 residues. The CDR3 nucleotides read TGTGCCAGCAGTTACGCGGGACAGCAGTACTTC. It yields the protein CASSYAGQQYF.

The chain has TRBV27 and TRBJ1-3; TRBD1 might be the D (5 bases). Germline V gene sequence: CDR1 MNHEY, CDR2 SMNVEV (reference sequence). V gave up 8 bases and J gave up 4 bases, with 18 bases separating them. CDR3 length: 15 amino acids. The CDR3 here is CASAPGGGTGNTIYF. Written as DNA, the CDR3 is TGTGCCAGCGCCCCGGGGGGGGGAACGGGAAACACCATATATTTT.

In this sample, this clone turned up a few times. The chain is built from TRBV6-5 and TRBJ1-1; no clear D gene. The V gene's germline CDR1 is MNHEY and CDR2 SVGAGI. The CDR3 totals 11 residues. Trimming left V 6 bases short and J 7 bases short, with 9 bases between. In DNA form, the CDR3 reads TGTGCCAGCAGGAGCCTCTATGAAGCTTTCTTT. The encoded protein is CASRSLYEAFF.

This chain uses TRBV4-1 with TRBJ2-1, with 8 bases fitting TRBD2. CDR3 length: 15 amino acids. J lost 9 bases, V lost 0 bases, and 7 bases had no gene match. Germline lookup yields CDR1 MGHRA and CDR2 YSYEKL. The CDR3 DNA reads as TGCGCCAGCAGCCAAGAATACGGGGGGGCCACTGAGCAGTTCTTC. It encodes CASSQEYGGATEQFF.

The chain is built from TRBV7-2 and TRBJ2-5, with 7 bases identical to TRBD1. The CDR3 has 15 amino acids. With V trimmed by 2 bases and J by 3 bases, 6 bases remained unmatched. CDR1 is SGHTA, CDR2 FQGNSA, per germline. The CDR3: CASSLRGPGEETQYF. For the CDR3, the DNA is TGTGCCAGCAGCTTAAGGGGGCCTGGTGAAGAGACCCAGTACTTC.

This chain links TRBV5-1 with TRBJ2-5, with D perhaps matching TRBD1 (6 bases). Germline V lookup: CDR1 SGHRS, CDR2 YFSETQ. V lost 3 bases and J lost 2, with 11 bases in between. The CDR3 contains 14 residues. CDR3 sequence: CASSSGALQETQYF. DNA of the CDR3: TGCGCCAGCAGCTCAGGGGCCCTTCAAGAGACCCAGTACTTC.

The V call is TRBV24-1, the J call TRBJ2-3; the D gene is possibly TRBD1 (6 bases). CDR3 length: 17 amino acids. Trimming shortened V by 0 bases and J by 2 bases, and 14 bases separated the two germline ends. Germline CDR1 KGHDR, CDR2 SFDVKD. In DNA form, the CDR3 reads TGTGCCACCAGTGATTTGCAAAGGACAGAGAACACAGATACGCAGTATTTT. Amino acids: CATSDLQRTENTDTQYF.

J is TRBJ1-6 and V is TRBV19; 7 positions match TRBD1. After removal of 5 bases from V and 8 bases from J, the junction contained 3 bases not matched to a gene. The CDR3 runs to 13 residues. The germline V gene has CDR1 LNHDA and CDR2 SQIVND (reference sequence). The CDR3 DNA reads TGTGCCAGTAGTTCAGGGGGTTATTCACCCCTCCACTTT. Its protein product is CASSSGGYSPLHF.

The CDR3 coding sequence is TGTGCCAGCAGTGAACAGGGGTGGAGTACCGGGGAGCTGTTTTTT. This translates into CASSEQGWSTGELFF. The chain carries TRBV2 and TRBJ2-2, with a possible D match to TRBD1 (6 bases). Germline lookup yields CDR1 SNHLY and CDR2 FYNNEI. Trimming removed 2 bases at V and 5 bases at J, with 12 bases between. This CDR3 is built from 15 residues.

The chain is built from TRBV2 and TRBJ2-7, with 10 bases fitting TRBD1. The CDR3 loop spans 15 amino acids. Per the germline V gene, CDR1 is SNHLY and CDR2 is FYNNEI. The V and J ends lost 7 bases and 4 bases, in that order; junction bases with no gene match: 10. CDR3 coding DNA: TGTGCCAGCACTTCATCGGGACAGGGGAATTACGAGCAGTACTTC. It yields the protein CASTSSGQGNYEQYF.

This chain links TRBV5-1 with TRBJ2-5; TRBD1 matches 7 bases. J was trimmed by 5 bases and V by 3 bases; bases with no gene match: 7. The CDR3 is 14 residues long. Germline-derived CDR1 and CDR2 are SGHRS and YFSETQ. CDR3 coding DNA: TGCGCCAGCAGCTCGGGGACAGAAATGGAGACCCAGTACTTC. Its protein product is CASSSGTEMETQYF. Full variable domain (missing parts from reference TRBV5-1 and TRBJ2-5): KAGVTQTPRYLIKTRGQQVTLSCSPISGHRSVSWYQQTPGQGLQFLFEYFSETQRNKGNFPGRFSGRQFSNSRSEMNVSTLELGDSALYLCASSSGTEMETQYFGPGTRLLVL.

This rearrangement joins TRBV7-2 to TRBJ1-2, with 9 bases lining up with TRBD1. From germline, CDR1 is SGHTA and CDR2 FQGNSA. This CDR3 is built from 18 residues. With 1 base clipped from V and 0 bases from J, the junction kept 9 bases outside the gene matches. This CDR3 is CASSLGGDRAMTNYGYTF. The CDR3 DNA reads TGTGCCAGCAGCTTAGGTGGGGACAGGGCTATGACTAACTATGGCTACACCTTC.

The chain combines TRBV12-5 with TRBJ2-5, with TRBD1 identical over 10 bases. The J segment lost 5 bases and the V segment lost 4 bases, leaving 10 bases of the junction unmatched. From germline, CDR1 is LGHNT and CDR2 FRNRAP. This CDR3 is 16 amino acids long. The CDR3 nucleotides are TGTGCTAGTGGTTCTGAGACAGGGGGCCCTGGGGAGACCCAGTACTTC. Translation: CASGSETGGPGETQYF.

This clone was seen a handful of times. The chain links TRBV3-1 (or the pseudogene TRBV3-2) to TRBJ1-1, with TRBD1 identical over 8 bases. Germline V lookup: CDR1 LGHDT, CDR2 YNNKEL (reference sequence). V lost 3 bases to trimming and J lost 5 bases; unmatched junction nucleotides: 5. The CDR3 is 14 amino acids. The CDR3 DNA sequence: TGTGCCAGCAGCCAGTTACAGGGGGGAACTGAAGCTTTCTTT. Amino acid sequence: CASSQLQGGTEAFF.

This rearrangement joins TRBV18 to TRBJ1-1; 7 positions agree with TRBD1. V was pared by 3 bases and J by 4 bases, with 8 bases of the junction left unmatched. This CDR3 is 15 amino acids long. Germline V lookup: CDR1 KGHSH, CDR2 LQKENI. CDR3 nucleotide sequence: TGTGCCAGCTCACCGTGGACAGGAGAGCGCACTGAAGCTTTCTTT. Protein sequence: CASSPWTGERTEAFF.

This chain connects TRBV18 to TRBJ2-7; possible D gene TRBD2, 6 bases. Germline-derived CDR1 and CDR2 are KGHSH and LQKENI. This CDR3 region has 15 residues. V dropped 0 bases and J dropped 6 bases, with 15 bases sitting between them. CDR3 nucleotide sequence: TGTGCCAGCTCACCACCTAGTGCGGGGCCGGGCGAGCAGTACTTC. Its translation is CASSPPSAGPGEQYF.

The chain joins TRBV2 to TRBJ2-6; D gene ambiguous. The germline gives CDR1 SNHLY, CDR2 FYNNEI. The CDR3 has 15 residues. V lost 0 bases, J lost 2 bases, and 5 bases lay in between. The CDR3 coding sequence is TGTGCCAGCAGTGAAGCTGAGGCTGGGGCCAACGTCCTGACTTTC. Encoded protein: CASSEAEAGANVLTF.

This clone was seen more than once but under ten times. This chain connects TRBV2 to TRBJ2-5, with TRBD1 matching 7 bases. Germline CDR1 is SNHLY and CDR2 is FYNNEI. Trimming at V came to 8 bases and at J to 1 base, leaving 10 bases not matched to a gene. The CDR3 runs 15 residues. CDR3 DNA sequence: TGTGCCAGCGGGGGAACCGGGACAGCCCAAGAGACCCAGTACTTC. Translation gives CASGGTGTAQETQYF.

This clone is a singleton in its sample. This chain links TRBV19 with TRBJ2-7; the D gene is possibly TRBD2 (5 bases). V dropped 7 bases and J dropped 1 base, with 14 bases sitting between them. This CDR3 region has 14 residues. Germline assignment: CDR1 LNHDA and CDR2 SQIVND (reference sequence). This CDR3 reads CASNPTGLSYEQYF. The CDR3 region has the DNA TGTGCCAGTAACCCAACGGGGTTGTCCTACGAGCAGTACTTC.

The CDR3 sequence: CASKLQDSNQPQHF. The CDR3 coding sequence is TGTGCCAGCAAACTTCAGGATAGCAATCAGCCCCAGCATTTT. The genes are TRBV19 and TRBJ1-5; D ambiguous. V was cut by 9 bases and J by 0 bases, with 12 bases left in between. CDR1 is LNHDA, CDR2 SQIVND, per germline (reference sequence). The CDR3 runs 14 residues.

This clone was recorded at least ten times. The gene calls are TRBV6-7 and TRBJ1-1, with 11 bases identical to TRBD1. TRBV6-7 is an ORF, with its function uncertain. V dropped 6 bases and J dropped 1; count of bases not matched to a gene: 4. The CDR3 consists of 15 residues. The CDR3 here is CASRDRGLGNTEAFF. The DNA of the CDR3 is TGTGCCAGCAGGGACAGGGGGCTTGGGAACACTGAAGCTTTCTTT.

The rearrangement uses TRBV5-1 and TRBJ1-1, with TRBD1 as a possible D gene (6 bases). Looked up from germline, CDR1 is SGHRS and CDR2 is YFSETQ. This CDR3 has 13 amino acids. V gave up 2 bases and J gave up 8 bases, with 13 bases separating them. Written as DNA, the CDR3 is TGCGCCAGCAGCTTTAACAGGGTGCTCGAAGCTTTCTTT. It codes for CASSFNRVLEAFF.

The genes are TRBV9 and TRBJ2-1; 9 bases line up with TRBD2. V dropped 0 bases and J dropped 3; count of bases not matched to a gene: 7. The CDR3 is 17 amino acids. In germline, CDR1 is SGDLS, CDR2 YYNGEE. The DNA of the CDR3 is TGTGCCAGCAGCGTAGGCAGCGGCGGGGGGGGCTACAATGAGCAGTTCTTC. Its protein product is CASSVGSGGGGYNEQFF.

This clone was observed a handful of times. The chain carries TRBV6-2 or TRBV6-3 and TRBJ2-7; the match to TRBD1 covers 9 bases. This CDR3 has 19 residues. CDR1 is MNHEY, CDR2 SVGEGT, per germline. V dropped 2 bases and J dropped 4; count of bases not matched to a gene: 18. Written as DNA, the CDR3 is TGTGCCAGCAGTTACGATCGGGGACAGGGAGAATGGAGGGCTTACGAGCAGTACTTC. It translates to CASSYDRGQGEWRAYEQYF.

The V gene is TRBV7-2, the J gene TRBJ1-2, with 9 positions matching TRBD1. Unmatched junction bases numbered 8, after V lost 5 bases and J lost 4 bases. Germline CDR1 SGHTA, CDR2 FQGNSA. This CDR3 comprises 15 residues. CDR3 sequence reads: CASSPSGGQGYGYTF. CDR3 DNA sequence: TGTGCCAGCAGCCCAAGTGGGGGACAGGGCTATGGCTACACCTTC.